Listed below are T cell receptor beta chains from one sample, sequenced in a study of blood T cell repertoires in COVID-19. Some clones are missing from TCRdb's copy, which holds only in-frame ones; the method was immunoSEQ multiplex PCR. The top ten clones hold roughly 1.2% of a sample with a few hundred thousand clones, 89% of them seen once. Sequences were obtained from peripheral blood. The origin of the receptors is a man aged 35 to 55 with acute or convalescent COVID-19. CDR3s include the opening cysteine and the closing phenylalanine or tryptophan. D genes are given only for firm matches. Clone size is shown for a subset of rows, as once, few, many or a class of expanded clone.

D gene	V gene	J gene	CDR3 length	clone size	CDR3 protein	CDR3 DNA
-	TRBV28	TRBJ2-7	14	-	CASSPSRASSEQYF	TGTGCCAGCAGTCCCTCGAGGGCGTCCTCCGAGCAGTACTTC
-	TRBV5-6	TRBJ1-1	13	once	CASSREQLTEAFF	TGTGCCAGCAGTCGGGAACAGCTCACTGAAGCTTTCTTT
TRBD1	TRBV5-4	TRBJ1-1	15	-	CASSSGTDWNTEAFF	TGTGCCAGCAGCTCTGGGACAGATTGGAACACTGAAGCTTTCTTT
TRBD2	TRBV27	TRBJ2-1	16	-	CASSLRGLAGGGEQFF	TGTGCCAGCAGTTTAAGGGGACTAGCGGGGGGCGGTGAGCAGTTCTTC
-	TRBV7-9	TRBJ2-2	16	-	CASSQRVGIGTGELFF	TGTGCCAGCAGCCAGAGGGTAGGGATTGGAACCGGGGAGCTGTTTTTT
-	TRBV4-2	TRBJ1-1	17	-	CASSQDPRSGVNTEAFF	TGTGCCAGCAGCCAAGACCCTCGTTCGGGGGTGAACACTGAAGCTTTCTTT
-	TRBV27	TRBJ1-5	13	-	CASSLQTGQPQHF	TGTGCCAGCAGTTTACAAACGGGTCAGCCCCAGCATTTT
-	TRBV4-2	TRBJ1-5	18	few	CASSQDEQSLTGNQPQHF	TGTGCCAGCAGCCAAGACGAACAGTCTTTGACGGGCAATCAGCCCCAGCATTTT
TRBD1	TRBV14	TRBJ1-5	17	-	CASRQENDRGGNQPQHF	TGTGCCAGCAGACAAGAAAATGACAGGGGGGGAAATCAGCCCCAGCATTTT
TRBD1	TRBV6-6	TRBJ2-7	14	many	CASSYSGQSYEQYF	TGTGCCAGCAGTTACTCGGGACAGTCCTACGAGCAGTACTTC
-	TRBV4-2	TRBJ1-1	15	-	CASSPRYTGNTEAFF	TGTGCCAGCAGCCCCAGATATACAGGGAACACTGAAGCTTTCTTT
-	TRBV7-3	TRBJ1-2	14	-	CASSPGGGAYGYTF	TGTGCCAGCAGCCCGGGAGGAGGCGCCTATGGCTACACCTTC
-	TRBV19	TRBJ2-7	13	-	CASSWAGPYEQYF	TGTGCCAGTAGTTGGGCGGGACCCTACGAGCAGTACTTC
TRBD1	TRBV28	TRBJ1-1	12	once	CASRVGTGVITF	TGTGCCAGCAGGGTAGGGACAGGGGTGATAACATTT
-	TRBV10-3	TRBJ1-3	13	once	CAISQGSGNTIYF	TGTGCCATCAGTCAGGGATCTGGAAACACCATATATTTT
-	TRBV11-2	TRBJ2-7	14	-	CASSFWGRTYEQYF	TGTGCCAGCAGCTTTTGGGGGAGGACCTACGAGCAGTACTTC
TRBD2	TRBV7-9	TRBJ2-2	16	-	CASSPLAGFNTGELFF	TGTGCCAGCAGCCCCCTAGCGGGGTTTAACACCGGGGAGCTGTTTTTT
-	TRBV27	TRBJ2-1	16	-	CASSLEGRGSNNEQFF	TGTGCCAGCAGTTTAGAAGGGCGGGGTTCCAACAATGAGCAGTTCTTC
TRBD2	TRBV7-8	TRBJ2-1	15	once	CASSLASGRSDEQFF	TGTGCCAGCAGCTTAGCTAGCGGGAGGAGCGATGAGCAGTTCTTC
-	TRBV19	TRBJ2-4	16	-	CASSMGRFLTKNIQYF	TGTGCCAGTAGTATGGGGAGGTTCCTAACCAAAAACATTCAGTACTTC
-	TRBV6-5	TRBJ2-7	15	-	CASTPNIYAAYEQYF	TGTGCCAGCACTCCGAACATATACGCCGCCTACGAGCAGTACTTC
-	TRBV28	TRBJ2-7	14	once	CASSPPASSYEQYF	TGTGCCAGCAGCCCCCCAGCTAGCTCCTACGAGCAGTACTTC
TRBD1	TRBV3-1/TRBV3-2	TRBJ2-5	16	-	CASSQRDRGHEETQYF	TGTGCCAGCAGCCAAAGAGACAGGGGACACGAAGAGACCCAGTACTTC
-	TRBV2	TRBJ2-2	14	-	CASREDRNTGELFF	TGTGCCAGCAGAGAGGACAGGAACACCGGGGAGCTGTTTTTT
-	TRBV7-9	TRBJ2-7	14	-	CASSPRDSNYEQYF	TGTGCCAGCAGCCCTCGCGACAGTAACTACGAGCAGTACTTC
-	TRBV12-3/TRBV12-4	TRBJ1-3	12	-	CASSLLRNTIYF	TGTGCCAGCAGTTTATTAAGAAACACCATATATTTT
-	TRBV6-5	TRBJ2-2	12	-	CASNRKSGELFF	TGTGCCAGCAACAGGAAATCCGGGGAGCTGTTTTTT
-	TRBV7-9	TRBJ1-4	12	few	CASSFSDEKLFF	TGTGCCAGCAGCTTCTCGGATGAAAAACTGTTTTTT
TRBD1	TRBV9	TRBJ1-1	14	-	CASSVFPQGTEAFF	TGTGCCAGCAGCGTTTTTCCACAGGGGACTGAAGCTTTCTTT
TRBD2	TRBV19	TRBJ2-5	16	-	CASSIGTSGYQETQYF	TGTGCCAGTAGTATAGGAACTAGCGGATACCAAGAGACCCAGTACTTC
-	TRBV5-4	TRBJ2-7	15	-	CASSLGQGSSYEQYF	TGTGCCAGCAGCTTGGGCCAGGGAAGCTCCTACGAGCAGTACTTC
-	TRBV7-9	TRBJ2-2	14	few	CASSEQGNTGELFF	TGTGCCAGCAGCGAACAGGGTAACACCGGGGAGCTGTTTTTT
TRBD1	TRBV5-4	TRBJ1-1	14	once	CASRKQQGGTEAFF	TGTGCCAGCAGGAAACAACAGGGGGGAACTGAAGCTTTCTTT
-	TRBV11-3	TRBJ2-1	11	once	CASGEGNEQFF	TGTGCCAGCGGCGAGGGCAATGAGCAGTTCTTC
TRBD2	TRBV9	TRBJ2-2	17	-	CASNSPPGGLNTGELFF	TGTGCCAGCAACTCACCCCCGGGGGGATTGAACACCGGGGAGCTGTTTTTT
TRBD2	TRBV30	TRBJ2-5	14	-	CAWTTLAGLETQYF	TGTGCCTGGACGACGCTAGCGGGGCTGGAGACCCAGTACTTC
TRBD1	TRBV15	TRBJ1-5	13	-	CASSKDRAQPQHF	TGTGCCTCTTCTAAGGACAGGGCTCAGCCCCAGCATTTT
-	TRBV25-1	TRBJ1-2	14	-	CASSENLAGYGYTF	TGTGCCAGCAGTGAAAATTTGGCAGGGTATGGCTACACCTTC
TRBD1	TRBV5-4	TRBJ2-4	18	-	CASSSKQTGTGERNIQYF	TGTGCCAGCAGCTCCAAGCAAACCGGGACAGGGGAGCGGAACATTCAGTACTTC
-	TRBV24-1	TRBJ2-3	12	-	CATGTSTDTQYF	TGTGCCACCGGGACTAGCACAGATACGCAGTATTTT
TRBD1	TRBV15	TRBJ2-5	15	-	CATSKGQSSQETQYF	TGTGCCACCAGCAAGGGACAGAGCAGTCAAGAGACCCAGTACTTC
TRBD1	TRBV5-1	TRBJ2-4	15	-	CASSSVTGTVQIQYF	TGCGCCAGCAGCTCGGTAACCGGGACAGTCCAAATTCAGTACTTC
-	TRBV7-4	TRBJ1-4	16	-	CASSRGRGWTNEKLFF	TGTGCCAGCAGCCGGGGCAGGGGTTGGACTAATGAAAAACTGTTTTTT
-	TRBV19	TRBJ2-6	15	-	CASLNRASGANVLTF	TGTGCCAGCCTAAACAGGGCGTCAGGGGCCAACGTCCTGACTTTC
-	TRBV5-1	TRBJ1-1	14	-	CASSSSRVNTEAFF	TGCGCCAGCAGTTCTTCCAGGGTGAACACTGAAGCTTTCTTT
TRBD2	TRBV6-4	TRBJ2-3	15	-	CASSGLAGSTDTQYF	TGTGCCAGCAGTGGACTAGCGGGGAGCACAGATACGCAGTATTTT